This TCR beta chain was identified during a study of beta chain features in type 1 diabetes. Study findings and constraints: Shortening of TCRB CDR3s, moderate but significant, appeared in all four CD4+ subsets of Type 1 diabetes patients.

Only a few counts were recorded for this clone. Its antigen is undetermined. Sequencing targeted expressed TCRB transcripts, as all isolated RNA had been reverse transcribed. Clones were sequenced by immunoSEQ multiplex PCR, and TCRdb holds only the in-frame ones, with some missing. The sample lists 20,000 to 25,000 clones, around 68% occurring once. The origin of this receptor is a woman between 40 and 50 years old with type 1 diabetes. Sequencing was done on a sample of stem cell memory CD4+ T cells from blood.

The CDR3 DNA reads TGTGCCAGCAGCGTAAGCCAGGGATCCTACAATGAGCAGTTCTTC. It is translated as CASSVSQGSYNEQFF. This chain joins TRBV9 and TRBJ2-1; perhaps TRBD1 as D (5 bases). Per the germline V gene, CDR1 is SGDLS and CDR2 is YYNGEE. Trimming removed 1 base at V and 1 base at J, with 9 bases between. The length of the CDR3 is 15 residues.